This TCR beta chain was profiled in a study of monozygotic twins with inflammatory bowel disease. One entry per CDR3 protein, without DNA, is what TCRdb gives after re-calling the 5' RACE reads. This repertoire includes a few hundred thousand distinct CDR3 sequences. Sequencing input: blood. The sequence was obtained from a human donor with ulcerative colitis or Crohn's disease, or a healthy co-twin of an affected twin (not recorded which).

The CDR3 region is CASSLQDQLEAFF. The chain has TRBV5-1 and TRBJ1-1; TCRdb picks TRBD1, but there is no DNA to check that call. The CDR3 spans 13 residues. Germline values: CDR1 SGHRS, CDR2 YFSETQ.